The clone carrying this T cell receptor (beta chain) was observed a handful of times. The target antigen is unknown. V lost 0 bases and J 10 bases, leaving 11 bases between the germline ends. Germline V gene data show CDR1 as SGHRS and CDR2 as YFSETQ. The CDR3 has 14 amino acids. Of the isolated RNA, all was reverse transcribed, and so the sequenced material was expressed TCRB transcripts. Assay: immunoSEQ multiplex PCR; the TCRdb copy retains only in-frame clones and omits some. The sample records 600,000 to 700,000 clones, around 12% being singletons. The source of the sample is a study of beta chain features in type 1 diabetes. Findings of the study overall: Reads derived from cDNA could over-represent cells showing high TCR expression. When Type 1 diabetes patients were examined, their TCRB CDR3s proved moderately but significantly shorter in all four CD4+ subsets.

The chain links TRBV5-1 to TRBJ1-6, with a possible D match to TRBD1 (5 bases). The sequence was obtained from a man aged 25-40 years with type 1 diabetes. Sample: naive CD4+ T cells from blood. In nucleotides, the CDR3 is TGCGCCAGCAGCTTGGGGCAGGGTCGGTCACCCCTCCACTTT. Encoded protein: CASSLGQGRSPLHF.